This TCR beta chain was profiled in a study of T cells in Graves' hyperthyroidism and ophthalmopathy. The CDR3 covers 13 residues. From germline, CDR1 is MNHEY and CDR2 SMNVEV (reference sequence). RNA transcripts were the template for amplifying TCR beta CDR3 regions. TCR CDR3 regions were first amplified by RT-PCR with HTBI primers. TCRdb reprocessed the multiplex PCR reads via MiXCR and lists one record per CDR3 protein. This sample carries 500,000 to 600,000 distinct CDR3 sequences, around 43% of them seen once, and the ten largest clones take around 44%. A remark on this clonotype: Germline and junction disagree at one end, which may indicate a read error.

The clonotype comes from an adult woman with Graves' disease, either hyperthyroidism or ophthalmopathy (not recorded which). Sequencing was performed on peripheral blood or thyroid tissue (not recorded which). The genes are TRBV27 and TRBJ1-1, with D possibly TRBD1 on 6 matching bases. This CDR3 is CATSLSGATEAFF. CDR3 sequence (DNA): TGTGCCACCAGTTTATCGGGGGCCACTGAAGCTTTCTTT.